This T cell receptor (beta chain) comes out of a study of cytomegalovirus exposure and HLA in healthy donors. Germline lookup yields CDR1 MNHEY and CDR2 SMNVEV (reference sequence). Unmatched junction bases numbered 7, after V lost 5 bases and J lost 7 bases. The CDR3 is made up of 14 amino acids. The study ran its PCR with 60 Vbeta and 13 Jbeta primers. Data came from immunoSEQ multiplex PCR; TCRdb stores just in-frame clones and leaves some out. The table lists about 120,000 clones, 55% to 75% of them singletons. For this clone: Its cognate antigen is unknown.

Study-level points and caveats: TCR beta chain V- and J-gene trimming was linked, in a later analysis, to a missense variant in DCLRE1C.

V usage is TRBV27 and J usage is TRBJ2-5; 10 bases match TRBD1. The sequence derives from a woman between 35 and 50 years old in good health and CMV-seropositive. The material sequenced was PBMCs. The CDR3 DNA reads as TGTGCCAGCAGTCCCGGGACAGGGGACGGGACCCAGTACTTC. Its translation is CASSPGTGDGTQYF.